These 2 T cell receptor beta chains were sequenced from one sample in a study of CD8 T cells in Susac syndrome. cDNA came from roughly 0.53 to 1 ug RNA primed by random hexamers. TCRdb recomputed calls from the immunoSEQ multiplex PCR reads with MiXCR, one row per CDR3 protein. The sample lists fewer than 65,000 distinct CDR3 sequences; more than 90% were seen once. What was sequenced was CD8+ T cells from PBMCs. Every receptor here comes from a human donor in good health.

The rearrangement joins TRBV7-9 to TRBJ2-7, with D perhaps matching TRBD1 (5 bases). Germline V gene data show CDR1 as SEHNR and CDR2 as FQNEAQ (reference sequence). CDR3 length: 13 amino acids. The ends were cut back, 3 bases at V and 5 bases at J, with 11 bases in the middle. The CDR3 sequence is CASSFPGSDEQYF. CDR3 sequence (DNA): TGTGCCAGCAGCTTCCCAGGGTCGGACGAGCAGTACTTC.

The chain links TRBV2 to TRBJ2-7; weak D call: TRBD1 (6 bases). The CDR3 consists of 14 residues. The germline V gene encodes CDR1 SNHLY and CDR2 FYNNEI. V was trimmed by 3 bases and J by 3 bases, leaving 12 bases between them. CDR3 amino acids: CASSELGQNYEQYF. The CDR3 DNA is TGTGCCAGCAGTGAGCTTGGACAGAACTACGAGCAGTACTTC. Full variable domain (outside the CDR3, taken from reference TRBV2 and TRBJ2-7): EPEVTQTPSHQVTQMGQEVILRCVPISNHLYFYWYRQILGQKVEFLVSFYNNEISEKSEIFDDQFSVERPDGSNFTLKIRSTKLEDSAMYFCASSELGQNYEQYFGPGTRLTVT.